This record covers a single TCR beta chain. The antigen remains unidentified. 13 Jbeta primers and 60 Vbeta primers were used for the PCR. Libraries were prepared by immunoSEQ multiplex PCR; TCRdb keeps only in-frame clonotypes and omits some of them. This repertoire shows 95,000 or so clones, about 76% found once; its top ten account for under 5.5%. This entry is derived from a study of cytomegalovirus exposure and HLA in healthy donors. Study observations and caveats: Accurate prediction of most subjects' HLA-A and HLA-B alleles from TCR beta sequences was reported.

Trimming shortened V by 4 bases and J by 0 bases, and 5 bases separated the two germline ends. The germline V gene encodes CDR1 SEHNR and CDR2 FQNEAQ (reference sequence). The CDR3 totals 13 residues. The J gene is TRBJ2-3, the V gene TRBV7-9; D remains ambiguous. This TCR was recovered from a woman in her sixties or seventies in good health and CMV-seropositive. Material for sequencing was PBMCs. The chain's CDR3 is CASSSQSTDTQYF. In nucleotides, the CDR3 is TGTGCCAGCAGCTCACAGAGCACAGATACGCAGTATTTT.